These T cell receptor beta chains were read from a single sample in a study of T cells in narcolepsy. Clones were sequenced by immunoSEQ multiplex PCR, and TCRdb holds only the in-frame ones, with some missing. This sample has 25,000 to 35,000 clones, with more than 75% found just once. Sequencing was done on a sample of memory (CD45RA-) CD4+ T cells from blood. The receptors were gathered from a human donor in good health. Both conserved end residues are part of each CDR3. A D gene is named only where the DNA matches it firmly. Only part of the rows carry a size: once, few, many, or a class if the clone is expanded.

D gene	J gene	V gene	clone size	CDR3 protein	CDR3 DNA
TRBD1	TRBJ1-3	TRBV5-6	-	CASSFQGAFSGNTIYF	TGTGCCAGCAGCTTTCAGGGGGCCTTCTCTGGAAACACCATATATTTT
-	TRBJ1-6	TRBV6-6	-	CASGSTLDSPLHF	TGTGCCAGCGGGTCCACACTCGATTCACCCCTCCACTTT
-	TRBJ2-7	TRBV27	-	CASSLGGDAYEQYF	TGTGCCAGCAGTTTAGGCGGAGACGCCTACGAGCAGTACTTC
TRBD1	TRBJ1-2	TRBV5-6	-	CASSPGQGYYGYTF	TGTGCCAGCAGCCCAGGACAGGGGTACTATGGCTACACCTTC
-	TRBJ1-5	TRBV7-2	-	CASSKDGRDNQPQHF	TGTGCCAGCAGCAAGGACGGGAGGGACAATCAGCCCCAGCATTTT
-	TRBJ2-7	TRBV30	-	CASQGGVREQYF	TGTGCCTCCCAGGGGGGGGTAAGGGAGCAGTACTTC
-	TRBJ1-2	TRBV19	-	CASSIVQPGNYGYTF	TGTGCCAGTAGTATAGTCCAACCAGGGAACTATGGCTACACCTTC
-	TRBJ1-2	TRBV7-8	once	CASSLGVENYGYTF	TGTGCCAGCAGTCTGGGGGTCGAAAACTATGGCTACACCTTC
-	TRBJ1-1	TRBV10-3	once	CAISEGQGENTEAFF	TGTGCCATCAGTGAGGGGCAGGGCGAGAACACTGAAGCTTTCTTT
-	TRBJ1-5	TRBV10-1	-	CASMEEAHQPQHF	TGCGCCAGCATGGAGGAGGCACATCAGCCCCAGCATTTT
-	TRBJ1-2	TRBV11-2	-	CASSFVDTYGYTF	TGTGCCAGCAGCTTCGTGGACACTTATGGCTACACCTTC
TRBD2	TRBJ2-1	TRBV5-6	once	CPSSPGLAGGDYEQFF	TGTCCCAGCAGCCCGGGACTAGCGGGGGGGGACTATGAGCAGTTCTTC